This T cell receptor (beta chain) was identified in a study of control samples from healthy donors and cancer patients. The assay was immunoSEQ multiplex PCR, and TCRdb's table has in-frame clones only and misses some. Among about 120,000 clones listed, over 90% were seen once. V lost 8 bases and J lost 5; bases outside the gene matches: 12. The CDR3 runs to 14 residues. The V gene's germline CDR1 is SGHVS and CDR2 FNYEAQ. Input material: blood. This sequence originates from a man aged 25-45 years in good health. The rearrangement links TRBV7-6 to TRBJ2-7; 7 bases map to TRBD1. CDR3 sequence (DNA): TGTGCCAGCGCCCGGGGCAGGGGGAAAAACGAGCAGTACGTC. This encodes CASARGRGKNEQYV.